These 21 T cell receptor beta chains share one sample of origin, sequenced in a study of T-cell reconstitution after alpha-beta-depleted transplantation in children. The TCRbeta library incorporated unique molecular identifiers. Each CDR3 protein gets one entry after TCRdb re-called the PCR reads with MiXCR. This table holds some 520,000 distinct CDR3 sequences, 30% to 35% found once. Material: PBMCs from the stem cell graft donor, obtained from the stem cell graft. All receptors come from a human donor who donated a stem cell graft to a child with aplastic anemia.

The V gene is TRBV12-3 or TRBV12-4, the J gene TRBJ1-2; D is undetermined. There are 14 residues in the CDR3. V lost 5 bases to trimming and J lost 8 bases, with 18 bases between them. The CDR3 DNA reads as TGTGCCAGCAGTCCTATGACCCGGGCGGCGGGCTACACCTTC. Protein sequence: CASSPMTRAAGYTF.

V usage is TRBV12-3 or TRBV12-4 and J usage is TRBJ2-2, with D tentatively TRBD1 or TRBD2 (6 bases each). The CDR3 length is 12 residues. The ends were cut back, 8 bases at V and 6 bases at J, with 10 bases in the middle. CDR3 nucleotide sequence: TGTGCCAGCTGGGGGGCAGCCGGGGAGCTGTTTTTT. Translating gives CASWGAAGELFF.

This clonotype showed up just a few times. The CDR3 here is CASSLDRQGINEQFF. CDR3 sequence (DNA): TGTGCCAGCAGCTTAGACCGACAGGGTATCAATGAGCAGTTCTTC. V gene TRBV7-2 combines with J gene TRBJ2-1; 7 nucleotides align to TRBD1. CDR3 length: 15 amino acids. The germline V gene encodes CDR1 SGHTA and CDR2 FQGNSA. V gave up 1 base and J gave up 6 bases; unmatched junction bases: 6.

The chain employs TRBV9 and TRBJ2-1; 9 nucleotides agree with TRBD2. This CDR3 spans 18 amino acids. The ends lost 3 bases at V and 2 bases at J; junction bases unmatched: 12. Germline V gene data show CDR1 as SGDLS and CDR2 as YYNGEE. CDR3 bases: TGTGCCAGCAGCGACCCTAGGGGTAGCGGGAGCCCCTACAATGAGCAGTTCTTC. Its translation: CASSDPRGSGSPYNEQFF. The variable domain in full, with the rest retrieved from reference TRBV9 and TRBJ2-1, is DSGVTQTPKHLITATGQRVTLRCSPRSGDLSVYWYQQSLDQGLQFLIQYYNGEERAKGNILERFSAQQFPDLHSELNLSSLELGDSALYFCASSDPRGSGSPYNEQFFGPGTRLTVL.

This clonotype was counted only a few times. The chain joins TRBV12-5 to TRBJ2-3, with 7 bases identical to TRBD1. Trimming removed 0 bases from V and 8 bases from J; junction bases left unmatched: 5. This CDR3 region has 14 residues. Germline CDR1 and CDR2: LGHNT and FRNRAP. As DNA, the CDR3 is TGTGCTAGTGGTTTGGTTCAGGGGGAAGGTACGCAGTATTTT. Translation gives CASGLVQGEGTQYF.

The CDR3 sequence: CASRTNLPSGMNYNEQFF. In DNA, the CDR3 is TGTGCCAGCAGGACCAACCTTCCTAGCGGGATGAATTACAATGAGCAGTTCTTC. The V gene is TRBV28, the J gene TRBJ2-1, with 9 bases aligning to TRBD2. The CDR3 is made up of 18 amino acids. V lost 6 bases, J lost 4 bases, and 16 bases stayed unmatched. The V gene's germline CDR1 is MDHEN and CDR2 SYDVKM.

The rearrangement links TRBV6-1 to TRBJ2-3, with D perhaps TRBD2 (6 bases). The CDR3 has 14 amino acids. Germline CDR1 and CDR2: MNHNS and SASEGT. V was clipped by 1 base and J by 4 bases, with 9 bases between them. The CDR3 region is CASSEGTTPDTQYF. The DNA of the CDR3 is TGTGCCAGCAGTGAAGGGACTACTCCAGATACGCAGTATTTT.

The chain is built from TRBV15 and TRBJ2-1, with 11 bases fitting TRBD2. The CDR3 sequence is 15 residues long. The germline gives CDR1 LNHNV, CDR2 YYDKDF (reference sequence). Unmatched junction bases numbered 5, after V lost 1 base and J lost 9 bases. This CDR3 reads CATSRGLAGSGEQFF. The CDR3 region has the DNA TGTGCCACCAGCAGAGGACTAGCGGGATCGGGTGAGCAGTTCTTC.

This clonotype was observed a few times. J is TRBJ2-7 and V is TRBV20-1, with TRBD1 identical over 8 bases. CDR1 and CDR2 (germline): DFQATT, SNEGSKA (reference sequence). The CDR3 is 13 amino acids. J was trimmed by 3 bases and V by 3 bases; bases with no gene match: 4. The CDR3 region has the DNA TGCAGTGCTAGTGTCGACAGGGGCTACGAGCAGTACTTC. This sequence encodes CSASVDRGYEQYF.

This clonotype appeared a few times. The genes are TRBV6-4 and TRBJ1-1; D is ambiguous. The germline V and J ends were trimmed by 4 bases and 2 bases, with 14 bases remaining between them. Germline V CDR1 and CDR2: MRHNA, SNTAGT. The CDR3 contains 15 residues. The CDR3 DNA sequence: TGTGCCAGCAGTGCCTCGACCGAACCTAACACTGAAGCTTTCTTT. The encoded protein is CASSASTEPNTEAFF.

V and J are TRBV20-1 and TRBJ2-7; TRBD1 agrees at 7 bases. Germline V gene lookup returns CDR1 DFQATT and CDR2 SNEGSKA (reference sequence). The CDR3 covers 13 residues. The junction had 6 bases not matched to a gene; V was cut back by 7 bases and J by 0 bases. The CDR3 reads CSVKDRYSYEQYF. In DNA form, the CDR3 reads TGCAGTGTAAAGGACAGGTACTCCTACGAGCAGTACTTC.

V is TRBV10-2 and J is TRBJ2-2, with D possibly matching TRBD1 (5 bases). Germline CDR1 is WSHSY and CDR2 is SAAADI. V was trimmed by 3 bases and J by 0 bases, leaving 11 bases between them. The CDR3 spans 16 residues. CDR3 region: CASSDFGHANTGELFF. CDR3 DNA: TGCGCCAGCAGTGATTTTGGACACGCGAACACCGGGGAGCTGTTTTTT.

The rearrangement uses TRBV11-1 and TRBJ2-7; 9 bases align to TRBD1. This CDR3 spans 14 amino acids. With V trimmed by 5 bases and J by 1 base, 3 bases remained unmatched. The germline V gene encodes CDR1 SGHAT and CDR2 FQDESV (reference sequence). The DNA of the CDR3 is TGTGCCAGCAGCGGACAGGGGACGTCCTACGAGCAGTACTTC. Translated, it gives CASSGQGTSYEQYF.

In this sample, this clonotype turned up a few times. CDR3 sequence reads: CATTNSGLAGGYEQYV. The CDR3 DNA sequence: TGTGCCACGACGAATTCCGGACTAGCGGGAGGGTACGAGCAGTACGTC. V and J are TRBV15 and TRBJ2-7, with 15 bases identical to TRBD2. This CDR3 has 16 amino acids. V lost 9 bases, J lost 4 bases, and 10 bases stayed unmatched. CDR1 and CDR2 from the germline V gene are LNHNV and YYDKDF (reference sequence).

This clonotype has just a few counts. The chain carries TRBV12-3 or TRBV12-4 and TRBJ1-4; TRBD1 might be the D (5 bases). V was clipped by 6 bases and J by 6 bases, with 17 bases between them. CDR3 length: 15 amino acids. CDR3 protein: CASRPRQYGDEKLFF. The CDR3 nucleotides read TGTGCCAGCAGGCCTCGACAGTATGGAGATGAAAAACTGTTTTTT.

The V and J genes are TRBV18 and TRBJ2-1; 10 bases agree with TRBD2. This CDR3 spans 19 amino acids. The germline V gene has CDR1 KGHSH and CDR2 LQKENI. Trimming took 6 bases from V and 7 from J; bases not matched to a gene: 21. CDR3 amino acids: CASSRSSSEASGRGNEQFF. For the CDR3, the DNA is TGTGCCAGCTCCCGCAGCTCGTCTGAGGCTAGCGGGAGAGGTAATGAGCAGTTCTTC.

A few counts support this clonotype. The chain combines TRBV28 with TRBJ2-7, with D possibly TRBD2 on 5 matching bases. Trimming took off 6 bases at V and 0 bases at J, with 12 bases between the two ends. The CDR3 consists of 14 residues. CDR1 and CDR2 from the germline V gene are MDHEN and SYDVKM. DNA for the CDR3: TGTGCCAGCAGCTCCCCCCGGGACTCCTACGAGCAGTACTTC. This sequence encodes CASSSPRDSYEQYF. Supplemented by reference TRBV28 and TRBJ2-7, the full variable domain reads DVKVTQSSRYLVKRTGEKVFLECVQDMDHENMFWYRQDPGLGLRLIYFSYDVKMKEKGDIPEGYSVSREKKERFSLILESASTNQTSMYLCASSSPRDSYEQYFGPGTRLTVT.

The V gene is TRBV18, the J gene TRBJ2-5; D is unresolved. Germline lookup yields CDR1 KGHSH and CDR2 LQKENI. V lost 2 bases, J lost 4 bases, and 11 bases lay in between. The CDR3 extends over 14 amino acids. In nucleotides, the CDR3 is TGTGCCAGCTCACCAAGTAGCCTTGGAGAGACCCAGTACTTC. Translation gives CASSPSSLGETQYF.

The chain carries TRBV5-4 and TRBJ2-5, with 10 nucleotides matching TRBD2. The CDR3 covers 16 residues. From germline, CDR1 is SGHNT and CDR2 YYREEE (reference sequence). V lost 4 bases to trimming and J lost 2 bases; unmatched junction nucleotides: 8. Here the CDR3 DNA reads TGTGCCAGCAGCGTAACTAGCGGGACTGCACAAGAGACCCAGTACTTC. Translation: CASSVTSGTAQETQYF.

CDR3 DNA sequence: TGTGCCAGCTCACCATTGCAGGGCGGTGAGCAGTTCTTC. Translated: CASSPLQGGEQFF. This chain links TRBV18 with TRBJ2-1; TRBD1 might be the D (5 bases). CDR1 is KGHSH, CDR2 LQKENI, per germline. The CDR3 sequence is 13 residues long. Trimming removed 2 bases from V and 9 bases from J, with 11 bases in between.

The V call is TRBV18, the J call TRBJ2-2, with 10 bases identical to TRBD2. J was trimmed by 5 bases and V by 3 bases; bases with no gene match: 3. The CDR3 loop spans 15 amino acids. Germline assignment: CDR1 KGHSH and CDR2 LQKENI. The CDR3 DNA is TGTGCCAGCTCACCTCTAGCGGGAGTTACCGGGGAGCTGTTTTTT. Encoded protein: CASSPLAGVTGELFF.